The rows below give T cell receptor beta chains drawn from one sample of a study of blood T cell repertoires in COVID-19. TCRdb's table, derived via immunoSEQ multiplex PCR, lists solely in-frame clones and lacks some. The table shows about 85,000 clones, with 89% occurring only once. Sequencing was carried out using peripheral blood. These receptors were collected from a man in his fifties or sixties with acute or convalescent COVID-19. Both conserved end residues are part of each CDR3.

j_gene: TRBJ2-7; v_gene: TRBV6-5; len: 14; CDR3aa: CASQTLAGVYEQYF
j_gene: TRBJ2-3; v_gene: TRBV5-4; len: 16; CDR3aa: CASSRGRGESTDTQYF
j_gene: TRBJ2-1; v_gene: TRBV28; len: 15; CDR3aa: CASSFGGQQYNEQFF
j_gene: TRBJ1-6; v_gene: TRBV4-3; len: 20; CDR3aa: CASSQDALSSLTLISSPLHF
j_gene: TRBJ2-1; v_gene: TRBV4-2; len: 16; CDR3aa: CASSQEEVSEGNEQFF
j_gene: TRBJ2-1; v_gene: TRBV27; len: 15; CDR3aa: CASRLGGSSYNEQFF
j_gene: TRBJ1-2; v_gene: TRBV5-6; len: 13; CDR3aa: CASSPRSGSGYTF
j_gene: TRBJ1-1; v_gene: TRBV28; len: 12; CDR3aa: CASSPPTGEAFF
j_gene: TRBJ2-2; v_gene: TRBV10-3; len: 16; CDR3aa: CAISDEGTSFTGELFF
j_gene: TRBJ1-1; v_gene: TRBV19; len: 12; CDR3aa: CASSQANTEAFF
j_gene: TRBJ2-7; v_gene: TRBV28; len: 14; CDR3aa: CASSPTGSTYEQYF
j_gene: TRBJ1-5; v_gene: TRBV19; len: 17; CDR3aa: CASSVTGTGRLNQPQHF
j_gene: TRBJ1-5; v_gene: TRBV28; len: 14; CDR3aa: CAVTESPSNQPQHF
j_gene: TRBJ1-1; v_gene: TRBV3-1/TRBV3-2; len: 14; CDR3aa: CASRQVSSDTEAFF
j_gene: TRBJ1-4; v_gene: TRBV5-1; len: 16; CDR3aa: CASSWEPGGLNEKLFF
j_gene: TRBJ1-6; v_gene: TRBV6-5; len: 15; CDR3aa: CASSYSAGPDSPLHF
j_gene: TRBJ2-4; v_gene: TRBV4-1; len: 17; CDR3aa: CASSQGTVGLAKNIQYF
j_gene: TRBJ2-7; v_gene: TRBV27; len: 12; CDR3aa: CASSRGSYEQYF
j_gene: TRBJ1-1; v_gene: TRBV18; len: 14; CDR3aa: CASSPTGRGTEAFF
j_gene: TRBJ2-2; v_gene: TRBV7-9; len: 15; CDR3aa: CASSLVGGHTGELFF
j_gene: TRBJ2-3; v_gene: TRBV3-1/TRBV3-2; len: 19; CDR3aa: CASSQAGTGGVDAVDTQYF
j_gene: TRBJ1-6; v_gene: TRBV3-1/TRBV3-2; len: 15; CDR3aa: CASSQGSSYNSPLHF
j_gene: TRBJ2-3; v_gene: TRBV5-1; len: 15; CDR3aa: CASSLGTGATDTQYF
j_gene: TRBJ1-3; v_gene: TRBV3-1/TRBV3-2; len: 14; CDR3aa: CASSQVDRRNTIYF
j_gene: TRBJ1-1; v_gene: TRBV7-9; len: 16; CDR3aa: CASSPHRGLRDTEAFF
j_gene: TRBJ2-3; v_gene: TRBV24-1; len: 18; CDR3aa: CATSDPPGLAGEGDTQYF
j_gene: TRBJ2-5; v_gene: TRBV20-1; len: 11; CDR3aa: CSAELAETQYF
j_gene: TRBJ2-7; v_gene: TRBV2; len: 13; CDR3aa: CATTWGLGYEQYF
j_gene: TRBJ1-2; v_gene: TRBV7-9; len: 14; CDR3aa: CASSSGQKNYGYTF
j_gene: TRBJ1-2; v_gene: TRBV18; len: 16; CDR3aa: CASSRYSGETNYGYTF
j_gene: TRBJ1-6; v_gene: TRBV10-1; len: 15; CDR3aa: CASSESRTENSPLHF
j_gene: TRBJ1-1; v_gene: TRBV5-6; len: 15; CDR3aa: CASSPRGQGSTEAFF
j_gene: TRBJ2-3; v_gene: TRBV15; len: 20; CDR3aa: CATSSRLAGAPRASTDTQYF
j_gene: TRBJ1-1; v_gene: TRBV19; len: 12; CDR3aa: CASSLRDTEAFF
j_gene: TRBJ1-2; v_gene: TRBV19; len: 12; CDR3aa: CASSITGSGYTF
j_gene: TRBJ2-3; v_gene: TRBV6-2/TRBV6-3; len: 15; CDR3aa: CASSYLVAATDTQYF
j_gene: TRBJ1-2; v_gene: TRBV3-1/TRBV3-2; len: 14; CDR3aa: CASSQRGSNYGYTF
j_gene: TRBJ2-7; v_gene: TRBV19; len: 11; CDR3aa: CATTDSYEQYF
j_gene: TRBJ1-1; v_gene: TRBV7-9; len: 15; CDR3aa: CASRTGQGTNTEAFF
j_gene: TRBJ1-2; v_gene: TRBV4-1; len: 15; CDR3aa: CASSHYSGTNYGYTF
j_gene: TRBJ2-3; v_gene: TRBV19; len: 15; CDR3aa: CASSMGQRATDTQYF
j_gene: TRBJ1-1; v_gene: TRBV13; len: 13; CDR3aa: CASSLESAAEAFF
j_gene: TRBJ1-4; v_gene: TRBV19; len: 17; CDR3aa: CASSPTTFRDRGGKLFF
j_gene: TRBJ2-1; v_gene: TRBV27; len: 15; CDR3aa: CATRRPTSANNEQFF
j_gene: TRBJ1-5; v_gene: TRBV5-6; len: 14; CDR3aa: CASSAGPEGQPQHF